The 17 T cell receptor beta chains below come from one sample, sequenced in a study of cytomegalovirus exposure and HLA in healthy donors. Vbeta (60) and Jbeta (13) primers were used in the PCR. Data came from immunoSEQ multiplex PCR; TCRdb stores just in-frame clones and leaves some out. The table lists a few hundred thousand clones, around 80% of them singletons. The sample taken for sequencing was PBMCs. These receptor sequences come from a woman aged 55-70 years in good health and CMV-seropositive.

The rearrangement links TRBV6-1 to TRBJ1-2; D is ambiguous. V lost 3 bases, J lost 2 bases, and 7 bases lay in between. This CDR3 contains 13 residues. CDR1 is MNHNS, CDR2 SASEGT, per germline. The CDR3 here is CASSEWRNYGYTF. The CDR3 DNA sequence: TGTGCCAGCAGTGAGTGGAGAAACTATGGCTACACCTTC.

The chain combines TRBV7-8 with TRBJ2-2, with 8 bases lining up with TRBD2. Germline V gives CDR1 SGHVS, CDR2 FQNEAQ. The junction had 5 bases not matched to a gene; V was cut back by 1 base and J by 4 bases. The CDR3 is 16 residues long. The CDR3 loop reads CASSLGLAGPTGELFF. CDR3 nucleotides: TGTGCCAGCAGCTTAGGGCTAGCGGGCCCCACCGGGGAGCTGTTTTTT.

The chain joins TRBV7-2 to TRBJ1-1; D uncertain. Germline V gene lookup returns CDR1 SGHTA and CDR2 FQGNSA. V was shortened by 2 bases and J by 1 base, with 8 bases between the two germline ends. The CDR3 totals 14 residues. CDR3 DNA: TGTGCCAGCAGCTTAACTACGGGGAACACTGAAGCTTTCTTT. This gives the protein CASSLTTGNTEAFF.

This clone was seen a single time. The genes are TRBV28 and TRBJ2-3; 10 bases are shared with TRBD2. V lost 10 bases and J lost 0; bases outside the gene matches: 13. The germline V gene has CDR1 MDHEN and CDR2 SYDVKM. CDR3 length equals 17 residues. Written as DNA, the CDR3 is TGTGCCACTTCCCGCGGGGCTAGCGGGGGTAGCACAGATACGCAGTATTTT. It is translated as CATSRGASGGSTDTQYF.

The gene calls are TRBV7-3 and TRBJ1-1; D is undetermined. From germline, CDR1 is SGHTA and CDR2 FQGTGA. V lost 4 bases, J lost 4 bases, and 16 bases lay in between. This CDR3 has 15 residues. DNA of the CDR3: TGTGCCAGCAGCTCCCCACCTGGGAGCCTCACTGAAGCTTTCTTT. Encoded protein: CASSSPPGSLTEAFF.

This chain uses TRBV27 with TRBJ2-7; 11 positions agree with TRBD1. The ends lost 4 bases at V and 1 base at J; junction bases unmatched: 6. Germline-derived CDR1 and CDR2 are MNHEY and SMNVEV (reference sequence). The CDR3 is made up of 16 amino acids. The CDR3 reads CASSSLGTGGSYEQYF. In nucleotides, the CDR3 is TGTGCCAGCAGTTCCCTCGGGACAGGGGGGTCCTACGAGCAGTACTTC.

The V gene is TRBV11-1, the J gene TRBJ2-7; no definite D call. CDR1 SGHAT and CDR2 FQDESV come from the germline V gene (reference sequence). V lost 3 bases, J lost 0 bases, and 9 bases lay in between. The CDR3 is 14 amino acids. CDR3: CASSFRLSSYEQYF. In DNA, the CDR3 is TGTGCCAGCAGCTTCAGGCTCAGCTCCTACGAGCAGTACTTC.

This chain uses TRBV11-2 with TRBJ2-7, with D possibly matching TRBD2 (5 bases). The CDR3 contains 14 residues. Germline V CDR1 and CDR2: SGHAT, FQNNGV. Trimming left V 1 base short and J 6 bases short, with 13 bases between. The CDR3, as DNA: TGTGCCAGCAGCTTAGTAGGCGGGTACGGCGAGCAGTACTTC. Translation gives CASSLVGGYGEQYF.

This chain uses TRBV5-6 with TRBJ1-2; 9 nucleotides match TRBD1. The CDR3 has 15 residues. Germline trimming cut 4 bases from V and 4 bases from J; bases unmatched to any gene: 8. Looked up from germline, CDR1 is SGHDT and CDR2 is YYEEEE. CDR3 coding DNA: TGTGCCAGCAGCAGACCGGGACAGGGCTTCTATGGCTACACCTTC. This encodes CASSRPGQGFYGYTF.

In DNA, the CDR3 is TGCGCCAGCAGCTTCGGGACTACTGATGAGCAGTTCTTC. Encoded protein: CASSFGTTDEQFF. This sequence joins TRBV5-1 and TRBJ2-1, with 7 bases fitting TRBD2. From germline, CDR1 is SGHRS and CDR2 YFSETQ. The CDR3 loop spans 13 amino acids. V lost 2 bases to trimming and J lost 8 bases; unmatched junction nucleotides: 4.

This chain joins TRBV5-1 and TRBJ2-1; 9 bases are shared with TRBD2. Germline V gives CDR1 SGHRS, CDR2 YFSETQ. V lost 4 bases and J lost 13; bases outside the gene matches: 9. This CDR3 spans 13 amino acids. As DNA, the CDR3 is TGCGCCAGCAGCCCTAATGCGGGAGGGCTTCAGTTCTTC. Its translation: CASSPNAGGLQFF.

The V and J genes are TRBV28 and TRBJ1-5; 8 positions agree with TRBD1. The ends lost 1 base at V and 4 bases at J; junction bases unmatched: 6. The CDR3 contains 16 residues. Germline CDR1 reads MDHEN; CDR2 reads SYDVKM. Here the CDR3 reads CASSLLGTGPNQPQHF. The CDR3 nucleotides are TGTGCCAGCAGTTTATTAGGGACAGGACCTAATCAGCCCCAGCATTTT.

The chain links TRBV19 to TRBJ2-3, with a tentative D call TRBD2 (5 bases). V shed 4 bases and J shed 3 bases, with 17 bases lying between them. The V gene's germline CDR1 is LNHDA and CDR2 SQIVND (reference sequence). The CDR3 consists of 16 residues. DNA for the CDR3: TGTGCCAGTAGTAATTATAGGGCGGGCCCAACAGATACGCAGTATTTT. Translated: CASSNYRAGPTDTQYF.

This rearrangement joins TRBV11-2 to TRBJ2-1, with 11 nucleotides matching TRBD2. The ends lost 1 base at V and 4 bases at J; junction bases unmatched: 9. The CDR3 has 18 residues. The germline gives CDR1 SGHAT, CDR2 FQNNGV. The CDR3 here is CASSLVGLAGGAYNEQFF. CDR3 bases: TGTGCCAGCAGCTTAGTCGGGCTAGCGGGAGGTGCTTACAATGAGCAGTTCTTC.

The V gene is TRBV28, the J gene TRBJ2-7, with 15 bases that match TRBD2. The CDR3 totals 17 residues. Germline CDR1 and CDR2: MDHEN and SYDVKM. Germline trimming cut 5 bases from V and 7 bases from J; bases unmatched to any gene: 12. In DNA, the CDR3 is TGTGCCAGCAGTCAGGGACTAGCGGGAGGAGCCCTGGGGGAGCAGTACTTC. Its protein product is CASSQGLAGGALGEQYF.

This chain links TRBV5-6 with TRBJ2-5; TRBD2 matches at 8 bases. Trimming removed 4 bases from V and 11 bases from J; junction bases left unmatched: 10. The CDR3 has 13 amino acids. The germline V gene encodes CDR1 SGHDT and CDR2 YYEEEE. The CDR3 DNA is TGTGCCAGCAGCCCCCCGGGAGGGCGGGAGCAGTACTTC. This encodes CASSPPGGREQYF.

The chain has TRBV7-9 and TRBJ2-1, with TRBD2 matching over 8 bases. Looked up from germline, CDR1 is SEHNR and CDR2 is FQNEAQ (reference sequence). The CDR3 covers 14 residues. With 5 bases clipped from V and 9 bases from J, the junction kept 9 bases outside the gene matches. The CDR3 DNA reads as TGTGCCAGCAGCCCGGCGGGGGGTGGTAGTGAGCAGTTCTTC. As protein: CASSPAGGGSEQFF.